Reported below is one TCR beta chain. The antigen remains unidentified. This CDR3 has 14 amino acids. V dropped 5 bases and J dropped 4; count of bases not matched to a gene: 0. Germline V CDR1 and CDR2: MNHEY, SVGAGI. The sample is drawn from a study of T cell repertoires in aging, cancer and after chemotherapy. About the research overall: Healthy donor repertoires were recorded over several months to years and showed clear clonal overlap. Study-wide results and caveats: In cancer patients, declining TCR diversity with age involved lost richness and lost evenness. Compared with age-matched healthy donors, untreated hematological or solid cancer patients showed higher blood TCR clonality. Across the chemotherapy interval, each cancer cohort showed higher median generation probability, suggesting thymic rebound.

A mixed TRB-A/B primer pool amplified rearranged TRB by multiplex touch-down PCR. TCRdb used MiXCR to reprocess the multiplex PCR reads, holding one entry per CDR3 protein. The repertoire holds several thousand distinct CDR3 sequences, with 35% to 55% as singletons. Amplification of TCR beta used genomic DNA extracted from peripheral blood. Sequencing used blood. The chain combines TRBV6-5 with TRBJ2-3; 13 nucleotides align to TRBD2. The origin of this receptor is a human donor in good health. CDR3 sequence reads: CASSGTSGADTQYF. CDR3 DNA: TGTGCCAGCAGTGGGACTAGCGGGGCAGATACGCAGTATTTT.